This paragraph covers one T cell receptor (beta chain) sequence. This clone was detected only a few times. The specificity of this receptor is unknown. No base quality values were provided; no much bigger clone lies one nucleotide off. Enrolling through a virtual design, the prospective study's participants ranged in age from roughly 18 to 95 years and lived across approximately 25 United States geographic areas. Cohort assignment in the prospective study relied on participant-reported clinical history from a screening survey and a study questionnaire. Recovered participants in ImmuneRACE Cohort 3 were defined by two consecutive negative NP/OP PCR tests, clearance by a healthcare professional, or resolution of symptoms. Mobile phlebotomists in the prospective study collected whole blood, serum and a nasopharyngeal or oropharyngeal swab from every participant. Over an approximately two-month period, participants in the prospective study had the option of providing additional blood draws and questionnaires. Before DNA extraction, prospective study blood samples were shipped either frozen or at room temperature.

The data were obtained in a study of blood T cell repertoires in COVID-19 (TCRdb year 2020). As for the study more broadly: Collaborator samples came from the United States, Italy and Spain and covered acute and convalescent phases of COVID-19. The material from the prospective study consisted of cDNA or gDNA derived from T cells, B-cell-depleted T cells, or PBMCs. The dataset comprised deeply sampled blood TCRbeta repertoires from subjects exposed to, actively infected with, or recovered from COVID-19. A freely available public database, intended as a resource for researchers studying the immune response to SARS-CoV-2, is where the repertoires were released. The samples were drawn from the first 160 participants of the ongoing ImmuneRACE study and from 1,254 subjects provided by 6 global collaborators. Nearly every sample came with metadata listing a de-identified subject ID, COVID-19 status, age in years and sex. Where HLA class I and class II types were available, the types were taken from metadata supplied by the sample provider, not from assay-based typing.

Overall results and qualifications from the work: How much clinical and demographic metadata was included differed by source and by participant, and the metadata was provided uncurated.

The CDR3 measures 11 amino acids from cysteine to phenylalanine. The CDR3 DNA has 33 bases and is translated from base 1. The junction shows trimming of 7 bases on V and 0 bases on J, plus 6 bases between the germline ends. CDR1 and CDR2 were assigned from the germline V gene (reference sequence) as DFQATT and SNEGSKA. The immunoSEQ Assay, a bias-controlled multiplex PCR, was used to amplify TCRbeta CDR3 regions from genomic DNA. The authors processed their data as follows. Within the assay, amplification of reference gene primers was used to estimate how many nucleated cells each sample contained. To quantify the absolute abundance of each unique TCRbeta CDR3 rearrangement, sequence reads were collapsed and filtered. For each sample, productive Simpson clonality was calculated as the square root of Simpson's diversity index over productive rearrangements. TCRdb re-hosts the immuneACCESS table, in-frame sequences only. Its copies lack some clones; in the studies checked, an unresolved V gene accounts for under half of them, and the cause for the rest is not known. Clone size and V and J calls were adopted from that table, with D and trimming inferred from the DNA. The sample data list 150,000 to 200,000 clones, and about four fifths of these were observed just once. Roughly 3.5% of the sample is in the top ten clones.

Sequenced sample: PBMCs or T cells enriched from blood (not recorded which). Recombination joined TRBV20-1 with TRBJ1-1; the best D guess is TRBD1, with 5 bases matching. The receptor was derived from a woman aged 55-69 years who had recovered from COVID-19. The nucleotides read TGCAGTGTAGGGGTGAACACTGAAGCTTTCTTT. Its coded protein is CSVGVNTEAFF.